The 3 T cell receptor beta chains below were found in one sample sequenced in a study of beta chain features in type 1 diabetes. Findings and caveats of the study: For Type 1 diabetes patients, all four CD4+ subsets carried TCRB CDR3s that were moderately but significantly shorter.

The antigens of these receptors remain unknown. cDNA synthesis used the whole RNA isolate, giving expressed TCRB sequences. Libraries were prepared by immunoSEQ multiplex PCR; TCRdb keeps only in-frame clonotypes and omits some of them. The table has 300,000 to 400,000 clones, roughly 14% seen once; the top ten hold roughly 0.015%. Input material: naive CD4+ T cells from blood. The receptors here all came from a woman between 18 and 30 years old with type 1 diabetes.

A single count supports this clone. J is TRBJ1-1 and V is TRBV7-2, with TRBD1 matching over 7 bases. CDR3 size: 17 residues. The germline V gene encodes CDR1 SGHTA and CDR2 FQGNSA. After removal of 5 bases from V and 7 bases from J, the junction contained 19 bases not matched to a gene. The CDR3 bases are TGTGCCAGCAGCCCACTAAGACAGGGCCCGGTCGGTAATGAAGCTTTCTTT. Protein product: CASSPLRQGPVGNEAFF.

This clone was observed a few times. V usage is TRBV7-2 and J usage is TRBJ2-2; 11 bases agree with TRBD2. The CDR3 has 18 residues. Germline V gene sequence: CDR1 SGHTA, CDR2 FQGNSA. The V gene end was trimmed by 4 bases and the J gene end by 1 base; junction bases not matched to a gene: 8. In nucleotides, the CDR3 is TGTGCCAGCAGCTCCAGAAGACTAGCGGGACAGAACACCGGGGAGCTGTTTTTT. As protein: CASSSRRLAGQNTGELFF.

This clone occurred many times. The junction shows a germline mismatch at one end, possibly a read error. The rearrangement links TRBV7-9 to TRBJ2-3, with 10 bases aligning to TRBD2. The CDR3 is 12 amino acids. Germline V gives CDR1 SEHNR, CDR2 FQNEAQ (reference sequence). Written as DNA, the CDR3 is TGTGCCAGCAGCTTAAGGGAACTAGCGGGGACTTTT. It translates to CASSLRELAGTF.